This T cell receptor beta chain stems from a study of blood T cell repertoires in COVID-19 (dated by TCRdb to about 2020). Regarding the complete study: Samples from collaborators originated in the United States, Italy and Spain and spanned both the acute and convalescent phases of COVID-19. A freely available public database, intended as a resource for researchers studying the immune response to SARS-CoV-2, is where the repertoires were released. Subjects who had been exposed to COVID-19, were actively infected with it, or had recovered from it provided the deeply sampled blood TCRbeta repertoires that made up the dataset. Where available, HLA class I and class II types were taken from metadata supplied by the sample provider and were not determined by assay-based typing. Samples came from the ongoing ImmuneRACE study (first 160 participants) plus 1,254 subjects from 6 global collaborators. The prospective study material was composed of cDNA or gDNA derived from T cells, B-cell-depleted T cells, or PBMCs. The sample metadata nearly always contained a de-identified subject ID, COVID-19 status, age in years and sex.

TCRbeta CDR3 regions were amplified from genomic DNA by means of the immunoSEQ Assay, a bias-controlled multiplex PCR. As for the original processing: Nucleated cell counts per sample were estimated from amplification of reference gene primers within the assay. To quantify the absolute abundance of each unique TCRbeta CDR3 rearrangement, sequence reads were collapsed and filtered. For each sample, productive Simpson clonality was calculated by taking the square root of Simpson's diversity index across productive rearrangements. As stored in TCRdb, this immuneACCESS dataset retains in-frame rearrangements with V and J assigned. A fraction of the clones does not appear; measured against another copy, unresolved V genes explain less than half of the discrepancy, and the remainder lacks a known reason. That table supplies the V and J calls and clone size; D and trimming were determined from the DNA. Within this sample are about 200,000 clones, with about three quarters of them counted one time only. The leading ten clones occupy around 5.1% of the sample.

Results and caveats for the whole study, not just this receptor: How much clinical and demographic metadata was included differed by source and by participant, and the metadata was provided uncurated.

Each collaborating institution followed its own protocols to collect whole blood in K2EDTA tubes. Collaborator samples were shipped for TCRbeta analysis as frozen whole blood, isolated PBMCs, or DNA extracted from either sample type. Including cysteine and phenylalanine, the CDR3 has 15 amino acids. The only DNA kept is the CDR3, 45 bases in frame from the first base. CDR1 and CDR2 (SGHTA, FQGNSA) derive from the germline V gene. Cut back by 5 bases and 5 bases, the V and J ends lie 18 bases apart. Worth noting for this clone: Its target antigen remains unknown. Base qualities are missing; no much larger clone stands one base away.

Recombination linked TRBV7-2 to TRBJ2-5, with TRBD1 perhaps the D gene, on 5 matching bases. This TCR was recovered from a woman in her 70s with acute or convalescent COVID-19. Specimen: peripheral blood. The CDR3 reads as follows: CASSRQWLKGETQYF. The DNA sequence reads TGTGCCAGCAGCCGTCAGTGGCTCAAGGGGGAGACCCAGTACTTC.